These 5 T cell receptor beta chains came from one sample sequenced in a study of OX40 agonist ivuxolimab in advanced cancers. Assay: immunoSEQ multiplex PCR; the TCRdb copy retains only in-frame clones and omits some. Altogether 60,000 to 85,000 clones are present, approximately 89% being singletons, with the ten largest covering approximately 2.4%. Source: CD4+ or CD8+ T cells sorted from blood, taken in a trial of the OX40 agonist ivuxolimab. These receptors all come from an adult with an advanced solid tumor such as melanoma, head and neck, liver or kidney cancer.

This clone was observed a few times. The chain joins TRBV2 to TRBJ2-7; D is unresolved. This CDR3 has 13 amino acids. The germline V and J ends were trimmed by 7 bases and 7 bases, with 17 bases remaining between them. Germline V CDR1 and CDR2: SNHLY, FYNNEI. The CDR3 is CASTVALDGEQYF. The CDR3, as DNA: TGTGCCAGCACGGTAGCCCTGGACGGGGAGCAGTACTTC.

The chain employs TRBV18 and TRBJ2-5; D unclear. Looked up from germline, CDR1 is KGHSH and CDR2 is LQKENI. Trimming left V 3 bases short and J 2 bases short, with 10 bases between. CDR3 length equals 14 residues. CDR3 in amino acids: CASSPSEVQETQYF. The CDR3 DNA reads TGTGCCAGCTCACCGTCAGAAGTTCAAGAGACCCAGTACTTC.

Comment on this clone: The sample holds other DNA sequences that translate to the same CDR3. This CDR3 is CASSLRPQGTSNTEAFF. The CDR3 region has the DNA TGCGCCAGCAGCCTCCGTCCCCAGGGAACGAGTAACACTGAAGCTTTCTTT. The rearrangement joins TRBV5-1 to TRBJ1-1, with D perhaps TRBD1 (5 bases). V shed 4 bases and J shed 2 bases, with 21 bases lying between them. In germline, CDR1 is SGHRS, CDR2 YFSETQ. This CDR3 comprises 17 residues.

This chain joins TRBV28 and TRBJ1-6, with a possible D match to TRBD1 (5 bases). From germline, CDR1 is MDHEN and CDR2 SYDVKM. Trimming took 5 bases from V and 4 from J, leaving 12 bases between them. The CDR3 sequence is 15 residues long. CDR3 sequence: CASSPGTPYNSPLHF. The CDR3 coding sequence is TGTGCCAGCAGTCCAGGGACGCCTTATAATTCACCCCTCCACTTT.

V gene TRBV12-5 combines with J gene TRBJ2-3; D gene uncertain. The CDR3 has 13 residues. The V gene's germline CDR1 is LGHNT and CDR2 FRNRAP. V lost 0 bases, J lost 4 bases, and 5 bases lay in between. Here the CDR3 DNA reads TGTGCTAGTGGTTTGGTTGCCGCAGATACGCAGTATTTT. Residues: CASGLVAADTQYF.